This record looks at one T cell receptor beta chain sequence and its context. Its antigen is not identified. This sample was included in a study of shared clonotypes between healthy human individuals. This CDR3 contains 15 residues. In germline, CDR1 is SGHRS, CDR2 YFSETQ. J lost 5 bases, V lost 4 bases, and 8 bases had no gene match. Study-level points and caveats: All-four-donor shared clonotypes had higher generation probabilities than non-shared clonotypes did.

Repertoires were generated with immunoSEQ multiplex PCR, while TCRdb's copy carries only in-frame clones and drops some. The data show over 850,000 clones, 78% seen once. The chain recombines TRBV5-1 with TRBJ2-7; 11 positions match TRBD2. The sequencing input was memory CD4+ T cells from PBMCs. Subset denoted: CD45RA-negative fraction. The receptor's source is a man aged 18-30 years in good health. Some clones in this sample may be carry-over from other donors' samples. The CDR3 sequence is CASSPTSGTPHEQYF. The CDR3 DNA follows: TGCGCCAGCAGCCCGACTAGCGGGACACCCCACGAGCAGTACTTC.